A selection of T cell receptor beta chains follows, all from one sample in a study of control samples from healthy donors and cancer patients. Only in-frame clones appear in the TCRdb table, and some are missing; sequencing was by immunoSEQ multiplex PCR. The repertoire includes fewer than 500,000 clones, approximately 92% of them detected once, and 5% to 7% sits in the top ten. Sequencing was done on a sample of PBMCs. The receptors here all came from a man in his forties with head and neck cancer. The CDR3 runs from the conserved cysteine through the conserved F or W. D genes are given only for firm matches. The listing skips clone size in some rows; elsewhere it reads once, few, many or a size class.

CDR3 protein	CDR3 DNA	clone size	J gene	V gene	D gene
CASSLDKGGRGYNEQFF	TGTGCCAGCAGCTTAGATAAGGGCGGGAGGGGTTACAATGAGCAGTTCTTC	NA	TRBJ2-1	TRBV11-3	TRBD2
CSVEQGHTGELFF	TGCAGCGTTGAACAGGGACACACCGGGGAGCTGTTTTTT	NA	TRBJ2-2	TRBV29-1	NA
CASRQGKGAYTDTQYF	TGTGCCAGCAGGCAGGGGAAGGGGGCCTACACAGATACGCAGTATTTT	NA	TRBJ2-3	TRBV7-6	TRBD1
CASSDSGGDTF	TGTGCCAGCAGTGACAGTGGTGGGGACACCTTC	NA	TRBJ1-2	TRBV2	NA
CASTQAWTGNGGYTF	TGTGCCAGTACCCAAGCCTGGACAGGGAATGGTGGCTACACCTTC	once	TRBJ1-2	TRBV19	TRBD1
CASSSGPEKLFF	TGTGCCAGCAGTTCAGGGCCCGAAAAACTGTTTTTT	NA	TRBJ1-4	TRBV28	NA
CASSFPSVTQYF	TGTGCCAGCAGTTTCCCTAGCGTTACGCAGTATTTT	NA	TRBJ2-3	TRBV12-3/TRBV12-4	NA
CASSQDHGLSGNTIYF	TGCGCCAGCAGCCAAGATCACGGACTCTCTGGAAACACCATATATTTT	NA	TRBJ1-3	TRBV4-3	NA
CASSFIGSEKLFF	TGTGCCAGCAGTTTCATAGGATCTGAAAAACTGTTTTTT	NA	TRBJ1-4	TRBV12-3/TRBV12-4	NA
CATTPDGGGYTF	TGTGCCACCACCCCTGACGGCGGCGGCTACACCTTC	NA	TRBJ1-2	TRBV7-9	NA
CAITEGSSYEQYF	TGTGCCATCACCGAGGGGAGCTCCTACGAGCAGTACTTC	NA	TRBJ2-7	TRBV10-3	NA
CAWSPQESPLHF	TGTGCCTGGAGCCCCCAGGAATCACCCCTCCACTTT	NA	TRBJ1-6	TRBV30	NA
CASSLLFQGVAFF	TGTGCCAGCAGCCTCCTCTTTCAAGGGGTAGCTTTCTTT	few	TRBJ1-1	TRBV28	NA
CASSPGRLSGNTIYF	TGTGCCAGCAGCCCTGGACGGCTCTCTGGAAACACCATATATTTT	NA	TRBJ1-3	TRBV2	NA
CASSWGGGSLKTQYF	TGTGCCAGCAGCTGGGGGGGCGGGAGTTTAAAGACCCAGTACTTC	NA	TRBJ2-5	TRBV3-1/TRBV3-2	NA
CASSLFPGQNTGELFF	TGTGCCAGCAGCTTATTCCCGGGACAGAACACCGGGGAGCTGTTTTTT	NA	TRBJ2-2	TRBV7-3	NA
CASTPTGGGTEAFF	TGTGCCAGCACCCCCACCGGGGGGGGGACTGAAGCTTTCTTT	NA	TRBJ1-1	TRBV6-5	NA
CASSPLAGGGLEQYF	TGTGCCAGCAGCCCCCTAGCGGGAGGCGGGTTGGAGCAGTACTTC	NA	TRBJ2-7	TRBV11-2	TRBD2
CASSLELNTEAFF	TGTGCCAGCAGCTTAGAGCTGAACACTGAAGCTTTCTTT	NA	TRBJ1-1	TRBV11-2	NA
CASSLDIGVMNTGELFF	TGCGCCAGCAGCTTGGACATAGGGGTCATGAACACCGGGGAGCTGTTTTTT	NA	TRBJ2-2	TRBV5-1	NA
CASSSEGYTEAFF	TGTGCCAGCAGCTCGGAGGGCTACACTGAAGCTTTCTTT	NA	TRBJ1-1	TRBV7-9	NA
CATGAGAGNQPQHF	TGTGCCACCGGGGCGGGGGCCGGGAATCAGCCCCAGCATTTT	few	TRBJ1-5	TRBV6-5	NA
CASMVGMSTEAFF	TGTGCCAGCATGGTGGGGATGAGTACTGAAGCTTTCTTT	once	TRBJ1-1	TRBV6-5	NA
CASSLLETQYF	TGTGCCAGCAGTTTATTGGAGACCCAGTACTTC	NA	TRBJ2-5	TRBV12-3/TRBV12-4	NA
CASTRNSNQPQHF	TGTGCCAGTACACGGAATAGCAATCAGCCCCAGCATTTT	many	TRBJ1-5	TRBV19	NA
CASNYGSGSYEQYF	TGTGCCAGCAATTACGGGTCAGGGTCCTACGAGCAGTACTTC	NA	TRBJ2-7	TRBV6-6	NA
CSVFDRGDGGYTF	TGCAGCGTCTTCGACAGGGGGGATGGTGGCTACACCTTC	NA	TRBJ1-2	TRBV29-1	TRBD1
CASSPLSADNYGYTF	TGTGCCAGCTCACCACTCTCGGCGGATAACTATGGCTACACCTTC	NA	TRBJ1-2	TRBV18	NA
CASTEQGNQPQHF	TGTGCCAGCACTGAACAGGGGAATCAGCCCCAGCATTTT	NA	TRBJ1-5	TRBV6-1	TRBD1
CASSQDNQGNTEAFF	TGCGCCAGCAGCCAAGATAATCAGGGCAACACTGAAGCTTTCTTT	NA	TRBJ1-1	TRBV4-3	NA
CAISEPGQGAREQYF	TGTGCCATCAGTGAGCCGGGACAGGGGGCGCGGGAGCAGTACTTC	NA	TRBJ2-7	TRBV10-3	TRBD1
CASSTPVLNTQYF	TGTGCCAGCAGCACCCCGGTGCTTAATACGCAGTATTTT	NA	TRBJ2-3	TRBV5-4	NA
CASSQEAKRGGHEQYF	TGTGCCAGCAGCCAAGAGGCGAAGCGGGGGGGCCACGAGCAGTACTTC	NA	TRBJ2-7	TRBV4-2	TRBD2
CASSIQSRAINQPQHF	TGTGCCAGTAGTATCCAAAGCCGGGCCATTAATCAGCCCCAGCATTTT	once	TRBJ1-5	TRBV19	NA
CASSSATEQETQYF	TGTGCCAGCAGCTCAGCGACAGAGCAAGAGACCCAGTACTTC	NA	TRBJ2-5	TRBV11-2	NA
CASSLSLIYGTSGTDTQYF	TGCGCCAGCAGCTTGAGTCTGATTTATGGGACTAGCGGCACAGATACGCAGTATTTT	NA	TRBJ2-3	TRBV5-1	TRBD2
CASSILGENYGYTF	TGTGCCAGTAGTATCCTGGGGGAGAACTATGGCTACACCTTC	once	TRBJ1-2	TRBV19	NA
CASSSNPGTAYQETQYF	TGTGCCAGCAGCTCTAACCCCGGGACAGCGTACCAAGAGACCCAGTACTTC	NA	TRBJ2-5	TRBV7-2	TRBD1
CASSWGTSGGASTDTQYF	TGCGCCAGCAGCTGGGGGACTAGCGGGGGCGCTAGCACAGATACGCAGTATTTT	NA	TRBJ2-3	TRBV5-1	TRBD2
CAWSPVDRLRRKLFF	TGTGCCTGGAGCCCGGTGGACCGTCTACGAAGAAAACTGTTTTTT	once	TRBJ1-4	TRBV30	NA
CASSLKGLNSPLHF	TGTGCCAGCAGCTTAAAAGGCTTAAATTCACCCCTCCACTTT	NA	TRBJ1-6	TRBV7-2	NA
CASTGGRYEQYF	TGTGCCAGCACCGGCGGGCGCTACGAGCAGTACTTC	once	TRBJ2-7	TRBV3-1/TRBV3-2	NA
CASSPPRLAGAQYNEQFF	TGTGCCAGCAGTCCCCCTAGACTAGCTGGCGCTCAATACAATGAGCAGTTCTTC	NA	TRBJ2-1	TRBV6-2/TRBV6-3	TRBD2
CASSPISGAGIEQYF	TGCGCCAGCAGCCCAATCAGCGGCGCCGGCATCGAGCAGTACTTC	NA	TRBJ2-7	TRBV5-1	NA
CASKTDSGNSPLHF	TGTGCCAGCAAGACCGACAGTGGCAATTCACCCCTCCACTTT	NA	TRBJ1-6	TRBV6-5	NA
CASSLAGSANEQFF	TGTGCCAGCAGCTTAGCGGGGTCGGCGAATGAGCAGTTCTTC	NA	TRBJ2-1	TRBV11-2	NA
CATDRVTDTQYF	TGTGCCACGGACAGGGTAACAGATACGCAGTATTTT	NA	TRBJ2-3	TRBV24-1	TRBD1
CASGPSLAGGLDEQFF	TGTGCTAGTGGTCCCTCTCTAGCGGGGGGGCTTGATGAGCAGTTCTTC	few	TRBJ2-1	TRBV12-5	TRBD2
CASSLLRGRNQPQHF	TGTGCCAGCAGCTTGCTCAGGGGGCGAAATCAGCCCCAGCATTTT	NA	TRBJ1-5	TRBV5-8	TRBD1
CAWGTQSNQPQHF	TGTGCCTGGGGGACACAGAGCAATCAGCCCCAGCATTTT	NA	TRBJ1-5	TRBV30	NA